This entry concerns a single T cell receptor (beta chain). What it binds is unknown. The data originate from a study of cytomegalovirus exposure and HLA in healthy donors. Healthy bone marrow donors formed the donor group. The CDR3 totals 13 residues. From germline, CDR1 is SGHNT and CDR2 YYREEE (reference sequence). V was cut by 4 bases and J by 4 bases, with 11 bases left in between. A multiplex PCR was run with 60 Vbeta primers and 13 Jbeta primers. Measured with immunoSEQ multiplex PCR; TCRdb has only the in-frame clones, and not every one. In all, the sample yields about 40,000 clones. Regarding the study as a whole: For most TCR beta V segments, an earlier analysis put the productive rate at about 87% or about 30% of the time. The study carried out a later analysis of TCR beta sequences. It associated some 17,000 of them with specific HLA alleles at a false discovery rate of 0.05.

The chain combines TRBV5-4 with TRBJ1-2, with a weak D call TRBD1 (5 bases). Sequences were obtained from PBMCs. The source is a man younger than 45 in good health and CMV-seronegative. The CDR3 spells CASSPDSSYGYTF. CDR3 sequence (DNA): TGTGCCAGCAGCCCAGACAGCAGCTATGGCTACACCTTC.